These T cell receptor beta chains were read from a single sample in a study of T cells expressing NK-cell markers. TCRdb re-analyzed the 5' RACE reads; it lists each CDR3 protein once, without DNA. The listing contains 140,000 or so distinct CDR3 sequences. Specimen: blood T cells: a sorted CD56 or NKG2C T cell subset, CD4+ or CD8+ T cells, or bulk PBMC T cells (not recorded which). The source of these receptors is a man younger than 35 in good health. CDR3s include the opening cysteine and the closing phenylalanine or tryptophan.

TRBJ2-1,TRBV30,CAWSVLAKVYNEQFF
TRBJ2-6,TRBV12-3/TRBV12-4,CASRTSSGANVLTF
TRBJ2-3,TRBV7-9,CASMAYTDTQYF
TRBJ1-1,TRBV7-6,CASSSTWGAEAFF
TRBJ2-1,TRBV25-1,CASSAGTGAYNEQFF
TRBJ2-1,TRBV11-2,CASSLHPGQGAYNEQFF
TRBJ1-5,TRBV21-1,CARLPGQGHQPQHF
TRBJ2-1,TRBV19,CASSTTSRNEQFF
TRBJ2-7,TRBV19,CASGNNLFPYEQYF
TRBJ1-1,TRBV11-2,CASSLSRGGTEAFF
TRBJ2-1,TRBV30,CAWSPSEGWSYNEQFF
TRBJ2-5,TRBV12-3/TRBV12-4,CASSLAVYETQYF